This TCR beta chain is drawn from a study of blood T cell repertoires in COVID-19. Libraries were prepared by immunoSEQ multiplex PCR; TCRdb keeps only in-frame clonotypes and omits some of them. The sample lists 230,000 or so clones; more than 65% were seen once. Germline loops: CDR1 SGHDN, CDR2 FVKESK. CDR3 length: 16 residues. V was cut by 1 base and J by 4 bases, with 16 bases left in between. This sequence joins TRBV14 and TRBJ1-1; no reliable D call. The sequenced sample was peripheral blood. This TCR was recovered from a woman aged 40 to 50 who had recovered from COVID-19. The CDR3 protein is CASSQGGPSPFTEAFF. The CDR3 DNA follows: TGTGCCAGCAGCCAAGGAGGTCCGAGCCCCTTCACTGAAGCTTTCTTT.